Listed here are 23 T cell receptor beta chains from one sample, sequenced in a study of Graves' ophthalmopathy and Graves' hyperthyroidism. Amplification from RNA transcripts yielded the TCR beta CDR3 regions. Scientists carried out first-round RT-PCR using HTBI primers and then a second-round multiplex PCR. TCRdb re-analysed the multiplex PCR reads in MiXCR, keeping a single row per CDR3 protein. The table records more than 1,000,000 distinct CDR3 sequences, about 40% of them present only once. The sequencing input was peripheral blood or thyroid tissue (not recorded which). These receptors all come from an adult man with Graves' hyperthyroidism.

This clonotype was counted many times. The rearrangement joins TRBV20-1 to TRBJ1-2, with 9 bases aligning to TRBD1. Unmatched junction bases numbered 4, after V lost 0 bases and J lost 5 bases. This CDR3 is built from 14 residues. Germline CDR1 DFQATT, CDR2 SNEGSKA (reference sequence). The CDR3 DNA is TGCAGTGCTAGAGAGGACAGGGGTGTGTATGGCTACACCTTC. It is translated as CSAREDRGVYGYTF.

This clonotype occurred many times. The rearrangement uses TRBV12-3 or TRBV12-4 and TRBJ1-6; no reliable D call. The CDR3 consists of 14 residues. Trimming took off 3 bases at V and 13 bases at J, with 16 bases between the two ends. The CDR3 DNA is TGTGCCAGCAGTTTTTCGACCGCGACCTCCCCCCTCCACTTT. This codes for CASSFSTATSPLHF.

Points on this clonotype: One end of the junction fails to match germline, which may point to a read error. The rearrangement links TRBV12-3 or TRBV12-4 to TRBJ1-3; 8 bases agree with TRBD1. There are 10 residues in the CDR3. The CDR3 here is CASRGTGLSF. The CDR3 DNA reads TGTGCCAGCAGGGGGACAGGTCTTAGTTTT.

This clonotype was seen at least ten times. The chain couples TRBV9 to TRBJ2-7; 8 positions agree with TRBD2. CDR1 and CDR2 from the germline V gene are SGDLS and YYNGEE. V lost 3 bases, J lost 2 bases, and 4 bases stayed unmatched. The CDR3 is 14 residues long. In DNA, the CDR3 is TGTGCCAGCAGCGAGGGACTAGTCCCCTACGAGCAGTACTTC. Protein sequence: CASSEGLVPYEQYF.

This CDR3 is CASSPGDWNNYGYTF. The DNA of the CDR3 is TGTGCCAGCTCACCAGGGGACTGGAATAACTATGGCTACACCTTC. This sequence joins TRBV18 and TRBJ1-2, with a possible D match to TRBD1 (5 bases). This CDR3 is 15 amino acids long. V gave up 2 bases and J gave up 1 base, with 11 bases separating them. The germline V gene encodes CDR1 KGHSH and CDR2 LQKENI.

This clonotype has ten or more counts. The chain recombines TRBV20-1 with TRBJ1-5; tentatively, D is TRBD1 (6 bases). The V gene's germline CDR1 is DFQATT and CDR2 SNEGSKA (reference sequence). Between the trimmed V and J ends, which lost 2 bases and 6 bases, there was a span of 14 bases. The CDR3 is made up of 14 amino acids. In DNA form, the CDR3 reads TGCAGTGCTAGACAACAGGGATTTGGTCAGCCCCAGCATTTT. It is translated as CSARQQGFGQPQHF.

About this clonotype itself: A single base separates this from a much larger clone, so it may be a read error. The chain uses TRBV15 and TRBJ2-7, with D perhaps matching TRBD2 (5 bases). The CDR3 runs 17 residues. V was cut by 6 bases and J by 4 bases, with 25 bases left in between. Germline CDR1 is LNHNV and CDR2 is YYDKDF (reference sequence). CDR3 DNA sequence: TGTGCCACCAGAAGCGGTTCCCAGGAGACGGTCGGGTACGAGCAGTACTTC. As protein: CATRSGSQETVGYEQYF.

This rearrangement joins TRBV19 to TRBJ2-2, with D possibly matching TRBD2 (6 bases). CDR3 length: 16 residues. V was shortened by 4 bases and J by 2 bases, with 14 bases between the two germline ends. Germline loops: CDR1 LNHDA, CDR2 SQIVND (reference sequence). CDR3 nucleotide sequence: TGTGCCAGTAGTACCTCGGGACTCCTCAACACCGGGGAGCTGTTTTTT. Its translation is CASSTSGLLNTGELFF.

This clonotype was seen repeatedly, ten times or more. V and J are TRBV20-1 and TRBJ2-5; 8 positions match TRBD1. Germline V gene sequence: CDR1 DFQATT, CDR2 SNEGSKA (reference sequence). The V gene end was trimmed by 6 bases and the J gene end by 5 bases; junction bases not matched to a gene: 5. This CDR3 spans 12 amino acids. CDR3 amino acids: CSARTGFETQYF. For the CDR3, the DNA is TGCAGTGCCCGGACAGGGTTTGAGACCCAGTACTTC.

The J gene is TRBJ1-5, the V gene TRBV2, with 8 bases identical to TRBD1. With 8 bases clipped from V and 0 bases from J, the junction kept 9 bases outside the gene matches. Looked up from germline, CDR1 is SNHLY and CDR2 is FYNNEI. CDR3 size: 16 residues. CDR3 in DNA: TGTGCCAGCTTCCGGGACAGGACGTATAGCAATCAGCCCCAGCATTTT. It specifies CASFRDRTYSNQPQHF.

This clonotype has ten or more counts. The V gene is TRBV10-3, the J gene TRBJ2-7; 10 bases match TRBD1. J gave up 6 bases and V 2 bases, and 4 bases lay outside the gene matches. The V gene's germline CDR1 is ENHRY and CDR2 SYGVKD. This CDR3 contains 14 residues. CDR3 loop: CAISEIGTGVEQYF. The CDR3 DNA follows: TGTGCCATCAGTGAGATTGGGACAGGGGTCGAGCAGTACTTC.

This clonotype was observed a few times. V is TRBV7-9 and J is TRBJ2-2, with 7 bases matching TRBD2. V trimming: 5 bases; J trimming: 10 bases; junction bases outside the gene matches: 10. There are 14 residues in the CDR3. CDR1 SEHNR and CDR2 FQNEAQ come from the germline V gene (reference sequence). CDR3 in DNA: TGTGCCAGCAGCCCGCGGCGGGAGCTGGTGGAGCTGTTTTTT. Its translation: CASSPRRELVELFF.

Details on this clonotype: A junction end diverges from the germline sequence, so it may reflect a read error. The rearrangement joins TRBV19 to TRBJ2-2, with TRBD1 matching 9 bases. CDR1 is LNHDA, CDR2 SQIVND, per germline (reference sequence). The CDR3 runs 15 residues. The CDR3 loop is CVSSGDRDRAGELFF. Here the CDR3 DNA reads TGTGTCAGTAGTGGGGACAGGGATCGCGCCGGGGAGCTGTTTTTT. Based on the CDR3 plus reference TRBV19 and TRBJ2-2, the full variable domain is DGGITQSPKYLFRKEGQNVTLSCEQNLNHDAMYWYRQDPGQGLRLIYYSQIVNDFQKGDIAEGYSVSREKKESFPLTVTSAQKNPTAFYLCVSSGDRDRAGELFFGEGSRLTVL.

The rearrangement joins TRBV6-4 to TRBJ1-2; TRBD1 matches at 8 bases. Unmatched junction bases numbered 8, after V lost 3 bases and J lost 5 bases. The CDR3 consists of 15 residues. Per germline, CDR1 MRHNA and CDR2 SNTAGT. The CDR3 sequence: CASSESFTGGYGYTF. The CDR3 region has the DNA TGTGCCAGCAGTGAATCCTTTACAGGGGGTTATGGCTACACCTTC.

The chain has TRBV29-1 and TRBJ1-5; 7 bases fit TRBD1. The ends lost 6 bases at V and 6 bases at J; junction bases unmatched: 8. This CDR3 is 13 amino acids long. In germline, CDR1 is SQVTM, CDR2 ANQGSEA. The CDR3 protein is CSVKGAFGQPQHF. The CDR3 DNA sequence: TGCAGCGTAAAGGGGGCTTTCGGTCAGCCCCAGCATTTT.

Many counts were recorded for this clonotype. The chain has TRBV7-2 and TRBJ1-5, with 12 bases lining up with TRBD1. J lost 6 bases, V lost 5 bases, and 5 bases had no gene match. This CDR3 region has 15 residues. CDR1 and CDR2 (germline): SGHTA, FQGNSA. In DNA, the CDR3 is TGTGCCAGCAGCGTCGGGACAGGGGGCGGTCAGCCCCAGCATTTT. Translating gives CASSVGTGGGQPQHF.

This clonotype has at least ten counts. The CDR3 spells CASNWDRDTNTEAFF. For the CDR3, the DNA is TGTGCCAGTAACTGGGACAGGGACACGAACACTGAAGCTTTCTTT. The chain recombines TRBV19 with TRBJ1-1, with 9 bases matching TRBD1. Germline-derived CDR1 and CDR2 are LNHDA and SQIVND (reference sequence). This CDR3 has 15 amino acids. Losses at the gene ends were 7 bases for V and 1 base for J; bases not matched to a gene: 7.

As to this clonotype: A read error may explain this, as a much larger clone is one base away. A read error is likely, as this CDR3 ends without the conserved phenylalanine or tryptophan. The chain recombines TRBV20-1 with TRBJ2-5; D is unclear. Germline V lookup: CDR1 DFQATT, CDR2 SNEGSKA (reference sequence). V gave up 1 base and J gave up 4 bases, with 10 bases separating them. The CDR3 runs to 13 residues. The CDR3 region is CSARVLERETQYL. The DNA of the CDR3 is TGCAGTGCTAGAGTTCTCGAGAGAGAGACCCAGTACCTC.

This clonotype has a count of ten or more. The chain employs TRBV15 and TRBJ1-2; D ambiguous. The germline V gene encodes CDR1 LNHNV and CDR2 YYDKDF (reference sequence). There are 13 residues in the CDR3. The germline V and J ends were trimmed by 3 bases and 8 bases, with 13 bases remaining between them. The CDR3 region is CATSRELSSGYTF. The CDR3 DNA reads TGTGCCACCAGCAGGGAGTTAAGCTCCGGCTACACCTTC. The whole variable domain, filled in from reference TRBV15 and TRBJ1-2, reads DAMVIQNPRYQVTQFGKPVTLSCSQTLNHNVMYWYQQKSSQAPKLLFHYYDKDFNNEADTPDNFQSRRPNTSFCFLDIRSPGLGDTAMYLCATSRELSSGYTFGSGTRLTVV.

This clonotype has more than one count but fewer than ten. The chain is built from TRBV7-9 and TRBJ2-5; no definite D call. This CDR3 is built from 14 residues. V was shortened by 4 bases and J by 3 bases, with 12 bases between the two germline ends. Germline V CDR1 and CDR2: SEHNR, FQNEAQ (reference sequence). CDR3 sequence reads: CASSSHGAEETQYF. Written as DNA, the CDR3 is TGTGCCAGCAGCTCACACGGTGCCGAAGAGACCCAGTACTTC.

Many counts were recorded for this clonotype. This chain connects TRBV19 to TRBJ1-2; D is possibly TRBD1 (5 bases). The CDR3 has 16 residues. V lost 7 bases, J lost 0 bases, and 18 bases lay in between. CDR1 and CDR2 (germline): LNHDA, SQIVND (reference sequence). The CDR3 protein is CASTQLATASNYGYTF. As DNA, the CDR3 is TGTGCCAGTACTCAGTTGGCGACAGCCTCTAACTATGGCTACACCTTC. Using reference TRBV19 and TRBJ1-2 for the parts outside the CDR3, the full variable domain is DGGITQSPKYLFRKEGQNVTLSCEQNLNHDAMYWYRQDPGQGLRLIYYSQIVNDFQKGDIAEGYSVSREKKESFPLTVTSAQKNPTAFYLCASTQLATASNYGYTFGSGTRLTVV.

This clonotype was seen just once. The chain couples TRBV2 to TRBJ1-5; unclear D gene. The length of the CDR3 is 9 residues. V was shortened by 3 bases and J by 15 bases, with 6 bases between the two germline ends. CDR1 is SNHLY and CDR2 is FYNNEI in the germline V gene. The CDR3: CASSEERHF. The DNA for the CDR3 is TGTGCCAGCAGTGAGGAACGGCATTTT.

The chain couples TRBV12-3 or TRBV12-4 to TRBJ2-7; tentatively, D is TRBD1 (6 bases). V was clipped by 6 bases and J by 4 bases, with 19 bases between them. This CDR3 has 15 residues. CDR3 sequence (DNA): TGTGCCAGCAGCCGACCTCCGACAGGAGTGTACGAGCAGTACTTC. It yields the protein CASSRPPTGVYEQYF.